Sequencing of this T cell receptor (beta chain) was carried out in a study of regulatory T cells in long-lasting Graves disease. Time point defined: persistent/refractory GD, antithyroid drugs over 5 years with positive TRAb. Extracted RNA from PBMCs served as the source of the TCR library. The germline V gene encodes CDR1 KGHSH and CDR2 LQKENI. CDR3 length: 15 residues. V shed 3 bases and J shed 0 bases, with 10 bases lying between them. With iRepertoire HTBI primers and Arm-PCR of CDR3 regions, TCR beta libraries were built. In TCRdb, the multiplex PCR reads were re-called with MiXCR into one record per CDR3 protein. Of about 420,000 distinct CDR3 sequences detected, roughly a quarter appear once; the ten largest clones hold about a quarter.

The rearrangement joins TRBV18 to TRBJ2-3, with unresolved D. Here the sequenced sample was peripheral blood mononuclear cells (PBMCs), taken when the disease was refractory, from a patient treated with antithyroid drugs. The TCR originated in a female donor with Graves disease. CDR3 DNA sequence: TGTGCCAGCTCACCTAGGCAGGTTAGCACAGATACGCAGTATTTT. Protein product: CASSPRQVSTDTQYF.